This T cell receptor beta chain originates from a study of post-analysis software for immune sequencing data. Study conclusions and caveats: In patients, five TRBV segments were more frequent than in controls, with TRBV5-6, TRBV5-1 and TRBV20-1 among them.

Every TCR beta cDNA library bore unique molecular identifiers. The authors obtained about 520,000 cDNA molecules from around 0.96 to 9.9 million T cells. A single record per CDR3 protein comes from TCRdb applying MiXCR to the PCR reads. The profile shows about 810,000 distinct CDR3 sequences, about 53% of them singletons. Details on this clonotype: The antigen remains undetermined.

CDR3 size: 18 residues. Germline V gives CDR1 MNHEY, CDR2 SMNVEV (reference sequence). With 6 bases removed from V and 0 bases from J, the gap between germline ends came to 18 bases. The TCR originated in a girl under 18 with multiple sclerosis. The sample taken for sequencing was blood. The V call is TRBV27, the J call TRBJ2-6, with D uncertain. In DNA form, the CDR3 reads TGTGCCAGCAGGCTGTTCGGCCTTCCCCTCTCTGGGGCCAACGTCCTGACTTTC. Translation: CASRLFGLPLSGANVLTF.